The clone carrying this T cell receptor (beta chain) was detected once. This specimen belongs to a study of blood T cell repertoires in COVID-19. Study information: COVID-19 samples collected from the United States, Italy and Spain covered acute and convalescent phases. From T cells, B-cell-depleted T cells, or PBMCs came the material, which was cDNA or gDNA.

The V end was cut by 1 base, the J end by 4 bases, with 7 bases between. This CDR3 is 13 amino acids long. CDR1 is SGHVS and CDR2 is FQNEAQ in the germline V gene. Sequenced by immunoSEQ multiplex PCR; TCRdb stores in-frame clones only, minus some. The sample lists hundreds of thousands of clones, about 85% occurring once. This TCR came from a man younger than 35 with active or convalescent COVID-19. Source material: peripheral blood. The V call is TRBV7-8, the J call TRBJ1-2; D is unresolved. The CDR3 sequence: CASSLDSRYGYTF. In DNA, the CDR3 is TGTGCCAGCAGCTTAGATTCCCGCTATGGCTACACCTTC.